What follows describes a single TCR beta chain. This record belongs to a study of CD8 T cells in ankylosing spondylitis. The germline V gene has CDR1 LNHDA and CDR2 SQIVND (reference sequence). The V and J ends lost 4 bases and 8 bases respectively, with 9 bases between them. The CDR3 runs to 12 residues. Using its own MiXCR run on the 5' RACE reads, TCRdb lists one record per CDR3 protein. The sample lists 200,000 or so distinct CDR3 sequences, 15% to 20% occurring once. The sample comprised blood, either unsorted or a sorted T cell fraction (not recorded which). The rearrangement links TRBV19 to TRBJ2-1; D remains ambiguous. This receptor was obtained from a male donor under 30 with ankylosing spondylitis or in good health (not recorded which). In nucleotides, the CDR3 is TGTGCCAGTAGTAACGAGGACGATGAGCAGTTCTTC. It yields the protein CASSNEDDEQFF.